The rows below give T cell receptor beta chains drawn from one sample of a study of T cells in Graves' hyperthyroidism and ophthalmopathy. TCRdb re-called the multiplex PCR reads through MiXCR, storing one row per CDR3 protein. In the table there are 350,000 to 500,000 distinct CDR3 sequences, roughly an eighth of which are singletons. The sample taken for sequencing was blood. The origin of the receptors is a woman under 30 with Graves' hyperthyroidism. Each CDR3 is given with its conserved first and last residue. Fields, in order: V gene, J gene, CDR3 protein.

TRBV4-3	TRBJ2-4	CASSQDRGFGIQYF
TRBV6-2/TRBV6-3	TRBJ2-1	CASSYSSVFLREGYNEQFF
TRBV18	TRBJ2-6	CASSPLASDTGANVLTF
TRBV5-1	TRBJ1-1	CASSAGTEATEAFF
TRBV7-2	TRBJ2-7	CASSLLPSRIRDYEQYF
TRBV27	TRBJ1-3	CASKEWSGNTIYF
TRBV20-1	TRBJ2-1	CSARDLNYQGYHEQFF
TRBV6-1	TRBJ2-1	CASSALAGGRSSYNEQFF
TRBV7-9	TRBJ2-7	CASSLTSASYEQYF
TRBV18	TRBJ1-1	CASSSLGDSVARAFF
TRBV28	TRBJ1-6	CASSLRQGAGNSPLHF
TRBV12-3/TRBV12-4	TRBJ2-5	CASTLGGKWETQYF
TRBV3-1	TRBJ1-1	CASSQDAVNTEAFF
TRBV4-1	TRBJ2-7	CASSQESLAEHSYEQYF
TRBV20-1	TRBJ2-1	CSARAGLAGPKYGNEQFF
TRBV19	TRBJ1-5	CASTPGGSQPQHF
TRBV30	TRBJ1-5	CAWSVRRGNQPQHF